The T cell receptor (beta chain) under discussion was sequenced for a study of OX40 agonist ivuxolimab in advanced cancers. Study-level information: The study enrolled dose-escalation patients with hepatocellular carcinoma, melanoma, renal cell or head and neck cancer. About 40% of patients had received prior checkpoint inhibitor therapy.

Clones were read by immunoSEQ multiplex PCR, and TCRdb kept only the in-frame ones, dropping some. The repertoire includes more than 45,000 clones, approximately 81% of them detected once, and approximately 4.2% sits in the top ten. Germline V gives CDR1 SGHTA, CDR2 FQGNSA. The CDR3 is made up of 15 amino acids. The J segment lost 1 base and the V segment lost 1 base, leaving 4 bases of the junction unmatched. This clone has a handful of counts. The antigen is not known. Study-level findings and limits: Those patients achieving a partial response at 0.1-3.0 mg/kg showed among the lowest clonal expansion. CD4+ T cells averaged fewer expanded clones than CD8+ T cells.

The J gene is TRBJ2-7, the V gene TRBV7-2, with 7 nucleotides matching TRBD2. The source is an adult with an advanced solid tumor such as melanoma, head and neck, liver or kidney cancer. Sequencing used CD4+ or CD8+ T cells sorted from blood, obtained in a trial of the OX40 agonist ivuxolimab. The CDR3 DNA reads TGTGCCAGCAGCTTAGTGGCGGGAGAGTCCTACGAGCAGTACTTC. Protein sequence: CASSLVAGESYEQYF.